This T cell receptor (beta chain) was recorded in a study of cytomegalovirus exposure and HLA in healthy donors. Study-level points and caveats: TCR beta chain V- and J-gene trimming was linked, in a later analysis, to a missense variant in DCLRE1C. There were over 150 TCR beta chains listed as cytomegalovirus-associated.

Trimming removed 4 bases at V and 3 bases at J, with 9 bases between. The CDR3 is 13 residues long. Germline lookup yields CDR1 LNHNV and CDR2 YYDKDF (reference sequence). With regard to this clone: Antigen specificity is unknown.

The primer mix had 60 Vbeta and 13 Jbeta primers. The data were produced by immunoSEQ multiplex PCR, yet TCRdb's version contains in-frame clones alone and is incomplete. This sample yields approximately 170,000 clones, of which around 78% are seen a single time; roughly 1% belongs to the top ten. This chain uses TRBV15 with TRBJ1-2, with D unresolved. The origin of this receptor is a woman between 40 and 55 years old in good health and CMV-seronegative. Material for sequencing was PBMCs. CDR3 amino acids: CATSIDTDYGYTF. Written as DNA, the CDR3 is TGTGCCACCAGCATTGACACGGACTATGGCTACACCTTC.